This T cell receptor beta chain is drawn from a study of regulatory T cells in long-lasting Graves disease. In the study overall: Patients newly diagnosed with Graves' had been on antithyroid drugs for under 3 months.

This CDR3 comprises 14 residues. Germline V gene lookup returns CDR1 SGHRS and CDR2 YFSETQ. J was trimmed by 4 bases and V by 4 bases; bases with no gene match: 5. Study-level results: Persistent disease was associated with favored TRBV28 usage and with favored use of TRBJ1-2 and TRBJ2-5. For persistent Graves' patients, TCR diversity was lower than for newly diagnosed ones.

The sample holds many counts of this clonotype. Its target is unknown. Regarding time point: newly diagnosed GD, antithyroid drugs for less than 3 months. Researchers made the TCR library from RNA that was extracted from PBMCs. The authors built TCR beta libraries using iRepertoire HTBI primers and Arm-PCR of CDR3 regions. As processed by the authors: Looking across samples, the authors found roughly 58 TRBV and 14 TRBJ segments. TCRdb reanalysed the multiplex PCR reads using MiXCR and keeps one entry per CDR3 protein. These V and J calls rely on TCRdb rather than the paper's analysis. The data contain approximately 230,000 distinct CDR3 sequences, around 17% of them singletons.

The specimen was peripheral blood mononuclear cells (PBMCs), collected at new diagnosis, from a patient treated with antithyroid drugs. This TCR derives from a female donor with Graves disease. The rearrangement joins TRBV5-1 to TRBJ2-5; TRBD1 aligns across 9 bases. CDR3 DNA: TGCGCCAGCAGCCCTGGGACAGGGCTAGAGACCCAGTACTTC. This gives the protein CASSPGTGLETQYF.